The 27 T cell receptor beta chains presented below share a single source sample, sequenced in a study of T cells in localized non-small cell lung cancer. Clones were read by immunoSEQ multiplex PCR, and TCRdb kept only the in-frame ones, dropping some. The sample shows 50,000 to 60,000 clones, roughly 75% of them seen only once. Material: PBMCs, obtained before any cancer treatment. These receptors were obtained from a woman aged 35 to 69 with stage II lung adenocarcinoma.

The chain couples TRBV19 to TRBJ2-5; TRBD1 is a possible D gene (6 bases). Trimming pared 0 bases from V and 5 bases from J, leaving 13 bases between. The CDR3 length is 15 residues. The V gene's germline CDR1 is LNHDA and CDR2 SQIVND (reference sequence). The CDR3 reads CASSIDDQGPETQYF. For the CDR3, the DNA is TGTGCCAGTAGTATAGATGACCAGGGGCCGGAGACCCAGTACTTC. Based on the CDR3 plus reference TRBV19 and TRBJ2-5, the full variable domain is DGGITQSPKYLFRKEGQNVTLSCEQNLNHDAMYWYRQDPGQGLRLIYYSQIVNDFQKGDIAEGYSVSREKKESFPLTVTSAQKNPTAFYLCASSIDDQGPETQYFGPGTRLLVL.

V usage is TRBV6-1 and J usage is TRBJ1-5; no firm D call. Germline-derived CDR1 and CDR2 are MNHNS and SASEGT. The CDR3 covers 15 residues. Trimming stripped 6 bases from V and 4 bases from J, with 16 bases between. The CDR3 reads CASRAGGDSNQPQHF. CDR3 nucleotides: TGTGCCAGCAGGGCCGGCGGGGATTCGAATCAGCCCCAGCATTTT.

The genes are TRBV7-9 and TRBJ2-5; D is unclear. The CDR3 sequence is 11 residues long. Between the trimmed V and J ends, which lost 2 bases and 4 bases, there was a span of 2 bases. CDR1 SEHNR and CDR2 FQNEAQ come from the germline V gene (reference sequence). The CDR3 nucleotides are TGTGCCAGCAGCTTAATAGAGACCCAGTACTTC. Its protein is CASSLIETQYF.

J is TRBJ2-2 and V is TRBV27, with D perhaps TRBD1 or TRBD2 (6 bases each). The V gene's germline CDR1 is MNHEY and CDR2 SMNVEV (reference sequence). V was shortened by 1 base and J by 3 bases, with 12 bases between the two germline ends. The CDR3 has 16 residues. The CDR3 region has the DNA TGTGCCAGCAGTTTATGGGGGGCAGGGGACACCGGGGAGCTGTTTTTT. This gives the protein CASSLWGAGDTGELFF.

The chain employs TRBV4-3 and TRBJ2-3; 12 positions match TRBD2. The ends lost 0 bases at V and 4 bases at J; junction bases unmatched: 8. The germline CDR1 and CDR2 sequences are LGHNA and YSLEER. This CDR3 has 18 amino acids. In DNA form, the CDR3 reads TGCGCCAGCAGCCAAGATCAGGGCGGGACTAGCGGGTCAGATACGCAGTATTTT. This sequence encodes CASSQDQGGTSGSDTQYF.

The CDR3 region has the DNA TGTGCCAGCGGTGGGGAAGATAATGAAAAACTGTTTTTT. Translated, it gives CASGGEDNEKLFF. The V and J genes are TRBV7-9 and TRBJ1-4; D is ambiguous. Trimming cost V 8 bases and J 4 bases, with 11 bases left between them. The CDR3 has 13 residues. Germline CDR1 reads SEHNR; CDR2 reads FQNEAQ (reference sequence).

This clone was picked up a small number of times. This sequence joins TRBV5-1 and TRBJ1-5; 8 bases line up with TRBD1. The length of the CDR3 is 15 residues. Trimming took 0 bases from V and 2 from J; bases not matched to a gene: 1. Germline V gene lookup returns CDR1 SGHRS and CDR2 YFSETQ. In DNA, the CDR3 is TGCGCCAGCAGCTTGGGGGGACAGGGCAATCAGCCCCAGCATTTT. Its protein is CASSLGGQGNQPQHF.

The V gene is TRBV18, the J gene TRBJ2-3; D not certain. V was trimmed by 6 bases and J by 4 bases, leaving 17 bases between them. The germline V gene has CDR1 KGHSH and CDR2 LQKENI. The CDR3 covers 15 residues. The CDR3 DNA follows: TGTGCCAGCTCCGAGGCTTGGGCCCGCGCAGATACGCAGTATTTT. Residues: CASSEAWARADTQYF.

CDR3 residues: CASSGVSNQPQHF. The CDR3 region has the DNA TGTGCCAGCAGTGGGGTTAGCAATCAGCCCCAGCATTTT. This rearrangement joins TRBV27 to TRBJ1-5, with D unresolved. Germline CDR1 MNHEY, CDR2 SMNVEV (reference sequence). With 5 bases removed from V and 0 bases from J, the gap between germline ends came to 5 bases. The CDR3 sequence is 13 residues long.

CDR3 sequence reads: CASSHTSGGSETQYF. The CDR3 DNA reads TGTGCCAGCAGTCATACTAGCGGGGGGTCGGAGACCCAGTACTTC. This sequence joins TRBV6-1 and TRBJ2-5; 12 bases map to TRBD2. Trimming took 5 bases from V and 5 from J; bases not matched to a gene: 6. CDR3 size: 15 residues. CDR1 and CDR2 (germline): MNHNS, SASEGT.

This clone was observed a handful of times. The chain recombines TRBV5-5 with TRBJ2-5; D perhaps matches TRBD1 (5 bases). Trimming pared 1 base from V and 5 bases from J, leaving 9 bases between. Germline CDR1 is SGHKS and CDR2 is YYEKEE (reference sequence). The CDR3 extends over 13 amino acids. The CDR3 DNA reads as TGTGCCAGCAGCTTGAGGGGTGAGGAGACCCAGTACTTC. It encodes CASSLRGEETQYF.

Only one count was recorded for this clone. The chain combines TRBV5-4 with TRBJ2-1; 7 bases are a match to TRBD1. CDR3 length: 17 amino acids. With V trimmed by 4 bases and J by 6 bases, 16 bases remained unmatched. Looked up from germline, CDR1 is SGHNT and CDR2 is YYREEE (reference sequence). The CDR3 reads CASSPDRSRPGGNEQFF. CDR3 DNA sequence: TGTGCCAGCAGCCCGGACAGGTCCCGACCGGGCGGCAATGAGCAGTTCTTC.

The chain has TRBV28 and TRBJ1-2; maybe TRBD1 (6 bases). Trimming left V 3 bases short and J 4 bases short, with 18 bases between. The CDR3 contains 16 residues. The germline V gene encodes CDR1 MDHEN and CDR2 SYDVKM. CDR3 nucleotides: TGTGCCAGCAGTTTGTCGGACAGCCGGATGGCCTATGGCTACACCTTC. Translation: CASSLSDSRMAYGYTF.

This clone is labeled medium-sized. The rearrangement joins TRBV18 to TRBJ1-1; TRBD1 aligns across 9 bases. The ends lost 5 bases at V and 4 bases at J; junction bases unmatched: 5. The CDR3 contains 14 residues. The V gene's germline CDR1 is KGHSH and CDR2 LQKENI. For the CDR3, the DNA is TGTGCCAGCTCATACCGGGACAGGGTCACTGAAGCTTTCTTT. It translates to CASSYRDRVTEAFF.

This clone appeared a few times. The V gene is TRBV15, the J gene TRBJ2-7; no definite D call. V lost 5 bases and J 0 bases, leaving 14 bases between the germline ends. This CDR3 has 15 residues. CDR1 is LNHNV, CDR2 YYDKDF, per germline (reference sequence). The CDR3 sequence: CATSPSSASSYEQYF. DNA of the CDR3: TGTGCCACCAGCCCCTCGTCGGCGAGCTCCTACGAGCAGTACTTC.

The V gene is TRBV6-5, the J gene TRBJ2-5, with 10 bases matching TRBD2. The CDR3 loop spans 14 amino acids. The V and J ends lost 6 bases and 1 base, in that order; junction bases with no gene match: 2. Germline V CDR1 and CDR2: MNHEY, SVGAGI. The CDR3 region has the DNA TGTGCCAGCAGAGGACTAGCGGCCCAAGAGACCCAGTACTTC. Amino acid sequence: CASRGLAAQETQYF.

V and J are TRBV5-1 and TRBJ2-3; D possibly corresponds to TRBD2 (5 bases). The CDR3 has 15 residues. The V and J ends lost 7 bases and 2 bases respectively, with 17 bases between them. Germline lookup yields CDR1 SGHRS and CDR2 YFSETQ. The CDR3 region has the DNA TGCGCCAGCTACGTACTGTCGGGAAACACAGATACGCAGTATTTT. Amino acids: CASYVLSGNTDTQYF. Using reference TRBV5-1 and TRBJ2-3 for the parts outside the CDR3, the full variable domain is KAGVTQTPRYLIKTRGQQVTLSCSPISGHRSVSWYQQTPGQGLQFLFEYFSETQRNKGNFPGRFSGRQFSNSRSEMNVSTLELGDSALYLCASYVLSGNTDTQYFGPGTRLTVL.

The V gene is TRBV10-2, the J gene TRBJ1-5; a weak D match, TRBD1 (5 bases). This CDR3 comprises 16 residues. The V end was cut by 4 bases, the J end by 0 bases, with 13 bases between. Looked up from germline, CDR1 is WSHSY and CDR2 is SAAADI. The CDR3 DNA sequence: TGCGCCAGCAGTGTAGGGGAAGCCTATAGCAATCAGCCCCAGCATTTT. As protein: CASSVGEAYSNQPQHF.

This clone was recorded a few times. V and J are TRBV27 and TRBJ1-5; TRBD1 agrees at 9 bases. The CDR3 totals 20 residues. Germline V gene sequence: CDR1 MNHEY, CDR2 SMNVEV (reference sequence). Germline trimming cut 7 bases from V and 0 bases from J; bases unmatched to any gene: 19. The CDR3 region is CASKAGQGQGSGYSNQPQHF. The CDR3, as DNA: TGTGCCAGCAAAGCGGGCCAGGGACAGGGATCGGGGTATAGCAATCAGCCCCAGCATTTT.

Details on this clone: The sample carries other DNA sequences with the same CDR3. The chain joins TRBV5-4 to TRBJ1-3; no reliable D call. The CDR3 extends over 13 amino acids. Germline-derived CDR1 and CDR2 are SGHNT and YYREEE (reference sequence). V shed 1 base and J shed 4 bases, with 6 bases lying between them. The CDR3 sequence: CASSLSSGNTIYF. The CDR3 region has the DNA TGTGCCAGCAGCTTGAGCTCAGGAAACACCATATATTTT.

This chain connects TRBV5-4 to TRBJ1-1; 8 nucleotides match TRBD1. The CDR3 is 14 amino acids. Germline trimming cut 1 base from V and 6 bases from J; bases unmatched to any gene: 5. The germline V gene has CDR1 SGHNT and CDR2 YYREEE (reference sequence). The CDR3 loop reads CASSLLGQGAEAFF. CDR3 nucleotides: TGTGCCAGCAGCTTGCTCGGACAGGGCGCTGAAGCTTTCTTT.

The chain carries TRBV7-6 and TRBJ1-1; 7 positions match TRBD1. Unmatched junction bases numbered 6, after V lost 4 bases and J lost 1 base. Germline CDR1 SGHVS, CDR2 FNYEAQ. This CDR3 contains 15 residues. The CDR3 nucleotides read TGTGCCAGCAGCTACTCCGGGACAGAGAACACTGAAGCTTTCTTT. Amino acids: CASSYSGTENTEAFF.

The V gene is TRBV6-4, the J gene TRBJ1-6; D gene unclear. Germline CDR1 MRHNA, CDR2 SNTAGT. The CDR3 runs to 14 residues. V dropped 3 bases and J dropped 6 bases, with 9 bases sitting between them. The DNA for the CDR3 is TGTGCCAGCAGTGAAGCTGAGACTAATTCACCCCTCCACTTT. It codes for CASSEAETNSPLHF.

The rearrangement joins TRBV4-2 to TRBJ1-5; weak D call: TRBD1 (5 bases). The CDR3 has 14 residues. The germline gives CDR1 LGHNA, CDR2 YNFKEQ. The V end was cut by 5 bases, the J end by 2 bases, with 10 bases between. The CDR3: CASSLGQGNQPQHF. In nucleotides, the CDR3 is TGTGCCAGCAGCTTGGGGCAGGGCAATCAGCCCCAGCATTTT.

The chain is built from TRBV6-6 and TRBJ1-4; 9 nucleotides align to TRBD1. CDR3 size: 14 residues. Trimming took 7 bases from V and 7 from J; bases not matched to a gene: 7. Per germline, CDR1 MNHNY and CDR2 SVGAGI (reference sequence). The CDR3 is CASTLDRGGEKLFF. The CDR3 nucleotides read TGTGCCAGCACCCTGGACAGGGGTGGTGAAAAACTGTTTTTT.

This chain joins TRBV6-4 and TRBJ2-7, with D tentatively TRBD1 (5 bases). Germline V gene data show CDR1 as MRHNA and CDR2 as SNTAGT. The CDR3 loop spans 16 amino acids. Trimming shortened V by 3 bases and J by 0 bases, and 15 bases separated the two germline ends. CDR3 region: CASSDPTVLSSYEQYF. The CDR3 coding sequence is TGTGCCAGCAGTGATCCGACAGTTTTGAGCTCCTACGAGCAGTACTTC.

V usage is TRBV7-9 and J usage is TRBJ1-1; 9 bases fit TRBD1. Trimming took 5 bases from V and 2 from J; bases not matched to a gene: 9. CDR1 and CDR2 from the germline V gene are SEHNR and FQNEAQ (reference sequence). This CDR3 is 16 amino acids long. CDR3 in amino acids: CASSHRGQGKNTEAFF. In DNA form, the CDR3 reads TGTGCCAGCAGCCACAGGGGGCAAGGGAAAAACACTGAAGCTTTCTTT.